These 3 T cell receptor beta chains came from one sample sequenced in a study of cytomegalovirus exposure and HLA in healthy donors. The PCR contained 60 Vbeta and 13 Jbeta primers. Generated by immunoSEQ multiplex PCR, the TCRdb table keeps only in-frame clones and is missing some. There are about 120,000 clones in the sample; about 80% occur only once, and around 2.7% lies in the top ten. Sequenced: PBMCs. The source is a woman aged 40 to 49 in good health and CMV-seropositive.

The chain combines TRBV6-5 with TRBJ1-5; D may be TRBD1 (6 bases). Germline CDR1 and CDR2: MNHEY and SVGAGI. V was cut by 6 bases and J by 3 bases, with 15 bases left in between. This CDR3 region has 15 residues. This CDR3 reads CASSKNRDNNQPQHF. DNA of the CDR3: TGTGCCAGCAGCAAAAACCGGGACAACAATCAGCCCCAGCATTTT.

The rearrangement uses TRBV9 and TRBJ1-3; the D gene is possibly TRBD1 (5 bases). V was trimmed by 3 bases and J by 0 bases, leaving 16 bases between them. The V gene's germline CDR1 is SGDLS and CDR2 YYNGEE. The CDR3 has 17 residues. Written as DNA, the CDR3 is TGTGCCAGCAGCGCGAGTTCAGGGTCGGGCTCTGGAAACACCATATATTTT. It specifies CASSASSGSGSGNTIYF.

The chain uses TRBV27 and TRBJ2-5; 10 bases match TRBD1. Germline CDR1 is MNHEY and CDR2 is SMNVEV (reference sequence). The CDR3 is made up of 16 amino acids. Trimming cost V 5 bases and J 5 bases; bases outside gene matches: 11. As DNA, the CDR3 is TGTGCCAGCAGTCTCTCCCGAGGGACAGGGGACGAGACCCAGTACTTC. Residues: CASSLSRGTGDETQYF.